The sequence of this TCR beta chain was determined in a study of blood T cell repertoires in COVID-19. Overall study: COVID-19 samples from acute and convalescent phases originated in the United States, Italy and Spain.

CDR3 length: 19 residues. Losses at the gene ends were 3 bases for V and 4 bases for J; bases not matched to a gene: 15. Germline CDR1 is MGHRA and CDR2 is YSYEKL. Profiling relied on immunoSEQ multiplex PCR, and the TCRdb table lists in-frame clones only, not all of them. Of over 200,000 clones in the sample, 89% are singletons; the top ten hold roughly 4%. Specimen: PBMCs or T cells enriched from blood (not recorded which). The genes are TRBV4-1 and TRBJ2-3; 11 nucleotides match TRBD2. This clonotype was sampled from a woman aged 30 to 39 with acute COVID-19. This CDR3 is CASSHQTNRALAGADTQYF. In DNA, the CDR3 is TGCGCCAGCAGCCATCAAACGAACAGGGCACTAGCGGGGGCAGATACGCAGTATTTT.